The 23 T cell receptor beta chains below were found in one sample sequenced in a study of beta chain features in type 1 diabetes. The whole isolated RNA underwent reverse transcription, so sequencing captured expressed TCRB transcripts. Only in-frame clones appear in the TCRdb table, and some are missing; sequencing was by immunoSEQ multiplex PCR. Counted here are 900,000 or so clones, 15% to 20% occurring once; the ten biggest clones make up about 0.02%. Sample: naive CD4+ T cells from blood. All receptors derive from a woman under 30 in good health.

This clone was counted between two and nine times. This chain connects TRBV9 to TRBJ2-7; a weak D match, TRBD2 (6 bases). The length of the CDR3 is 15 residues. In germline, CDR1 is SGDLS, CDR2 YYNGEE. V lost 5 bases, J lost 5 bases, and 20 bases lay in between. The CDR3 DNA reads TGTGCCAGCAGTGAAATTCCGGGACTGATAAACGAGCAGTACTTC. Its translation: CASSEIPGLINEQYF. Combining the CDR3 with reference TRBV9 and TRBJ2-7 gives the whole variable domain DSGVTQTPKHLITATGQRVTLRCSPRSGDLSVYWYQQSLDQGLQFLIQYYNGEERAKGNILERFSAQQFPDLHSELNLSSLELGDSALYFCASSEIPGLINEQYFGPGTRLTVT.

This clone was recorded a few times. The V gene is TRBV14, the J gene TRBJ2-5; TRBD2 agrees at 11 bases. V gave up 4 bases and J gave up 2 bases; unmatched junction bases: 3. Germline assignment: CDR1 SGHDN and CDR2 FVKESK. This CDR3 comprises 15 residues. In DNA, the CDR3 is TGTGCCAGCAGCCCGGGACTAGCGGTACAAGAGACCCAGTACTTC. As protein: CASSPGLAVQETQYF.

This clone has more than one count but fewer than ten. The V call is TRBV28, the J call TRBJ1-2; D gene uncertain. V was cut by 6 bases and J by 8 bases, with 10 bases left in between. The CDR3 totals 11 residues. From germline, CDR1 is MDHEN and CDR2 SYDVKM. CDR3 in DNA: TGTGCCAGCAGCACCATCAGGGGCTACACCTTC. Residues: CASSTIRGYTF.

Only a few counts were recorded for this clone. J is TRBJ2-1 and V is TRBV10-3, with 11 positions matching TRBD2. V gave up 0 bases and J gave up 10 bases; unmatched junction bases: 8. The germline gives CDR1 ENHRY, CDR2 SYGVKD. The CDR3 consists of 16 residues. DNA for the CDR3: TGTGCCATCAGTGAGTCGAGACTAGCGGGAATCGAGGAGCAGTTCTTC. As protein: CAISESRLAGIEEQFF.

The V call is TRBV25-1, the J call TRBJ2-5; weak D call: TRBD1 (6 bases). With 5 bases removed from V and 5 bases from J, the gap between germline ends came to 12 bases. The CDR3 is 13 residues long. Germline CDR1 and CDR2: MGHDK and SYGVNS. The CDR3, as DNA: TGTGCCAGCAGTAACAGGGTTGCTGAGACCCAGTACTTC. This translates into CASSNRVAETQYF.

This clone was seen a few times. CDR3: CASSDRANQPQHF. In DNA form, the CDR3 reads TGTGCCAGCAGTGACAGGGCCAATCAGCCCCAGCATTTT. The chain carries TRBV2 and TRBJ1-5; D might be TRBD1 (5 bases). V lost 3 bases and J lost 3, with 6 bases in between. The CDR3 sequence is 13 residues long. Germline CDR1 reads SNHLY; CDR2 reads FYNNEI.

The chain is built from TRBV28 and TRBJ2-7; TRBD1 matches 7 bases. Trimming at V came to 5 bases and at J to 1 base, leaving 5 bases not matched to a gene. CDR1 MDHEN and CDR2 SYDVKM come from the germline V gene. The CDR3 contains 14 residues. The CDR3 nucleotides are TGTGCCAGCAGTCCACCGACAGGGTCCTACGAGCAGTACTTC. Translation gives CASSPPTGSYEQYF.

The CDR3 protein is CASSKRLGLDTGELFF. DNA of the CDR3: TGTGCCAGTAGTAAGCGGCTTGGACTAGACACCGGGGAGCTGTTTTTT. The chain employs TRBV19 and TRBJ2-2, with 7 bases identical to TRBD2. In germline, CDR1 is LNHDA, CDR2 SQIVND (reference sequence). This CDR3 region has 16 residues. The junction had 8 bases not matched to a gene; V was cut back by 4 bases and J by 3 bases.

This clone was seen a few times. This chain joins TRBV11-2 and TRBJ1-2, with 7 positions matching TRBD1. Germline V CDR1 and CDR2: SGHAT, FQNNGV. CDR3 length: 16 amino acids. The V and J ends lost 1 base and 8 bases, in that order; junction bases with no gene match: 13. CDR3 region: CASSLVSGQAAEGYTF. The CDR3 DNA reads TGTGCCAGCAGCTTAGTCTCAGGACAGGCCGCCGAGGGCTACACCTTC.

Points on this clone: A much more abundant neighbour one base away suggests this may be a read error. The chain employs TRBV28 and TRBJ1-2; D is possibly TRBD1 (5 bases). Germline CDR1 reads MDHEN; CDR2 reads SYDVKM. V lost 6 bases, J lost 2 bases, and 7 bases lay in between. The CDR3 runs 12 residues. The CDR3 loop reads CASSRDNYGYTF. The CDR3 coding sequence is TGTGCCAGCAGCCGGGACAACTATGGCTACACCTTC.

A note on this clone: This sample includes further DNA sequences coding for the same CDR3. The gene calls are TRBV18 and TRBJ1-1; TRBD1 agrees at 9 bases. The germline CDR1 and CDR2 sequences are KGHSH and LQKENI. The CDR3 is 13 amino acids. Germline trimming cut 6 bases from V and 5 bases from J; bases unmatched to any gene: 4. The CDR3 spells CASSRQGGTEAFF. The CDR3 DNA sequence: TGTGCCAGCTCCCGACAGGGGGGGACTGAAGCTTTCTTT.

Written as DNA, the CDR3 is TGTGCCAGCAGCCCGGGACAGACCCTAAATCAGCCCCAGCATTTT. This translates into CASSPGQTLNQPQHF. V gene TRBV11-2 combines with J gene TRBJ1-5, with 7 bases matching TRBD1. This CDR3 is built from 15 residues. Germline V gives CDR1 SGHAT, CDR2 FQNNGV. The J segment lost 4 bases and the V segment lost 5 bases, leaving 8 bases of the junction unmatched.

The chain is built from TRBV28 and TRBJ2-1, with 8 bases lining up with TRBD2. V was pared by 8 bases and J by 5 bases, with 8 bases of the junction left unmatched. Germline-derived CDR1 and CDR2 are MDHEN and SYDVKM. The CDR3 covers 14 residues. CDR3 nucleotide sequence: TGTGCCAGCTGCTCGAGCGGGAGTAACAATGAGCAGTTCTTC. Amino acid sequence: CASCSSGSNNEQFF.

This clone turned up a few times. This sequence joins TRBV2 and TRBJ1-2; no reliable D call. The CDR3 has 13 amino acids. Germline V lookup: CDR1 SNHLY, CDR2 FYNNEI. Trimming shortened V by 8 bases and J by 7 bases, and 17 bases separated the two germline ends. CDR3: CASLGQATRGYTF. CDR3 sequence (DNA): TGTGCCAGCTTAGGCCAGGCAACGCGTGGCTACACCTTC. The full variable domain, rest sourced from reference TRBV2 and TRBJ1-2, is EPEVTQTPSHQVTQMGQEVILRCVPISNHLYFYWYRQILGQKVEFLVSFYNNEISEKSEIFDDQFSVERPDGSNFTLKIRSTKLEDSAMYFCASLGQATRGYTFGSGTRLTVV.

This chain connects TRBV19 to TRBJ2-1; 9 positions match TRBD2. Germline V gene data show CDR1 as LNHDA and CDR2 as SQIVND (reference sequence). V lost 4 bases to trimming and J lost 3 bases; unmatched junction nucleotides: 7. The CDR3 has 16 amino acids. CDR3 DNA sequence: TGTGCCAGTAGTAGCCTCGCGGGAGGGTACTACAATGAGCAGTTCTTC. Its translation is CASSSLAGGYYNEQFF.

The sample holds a few counts of this clone. The chain is built from TRBV28 and TRBJ2-1, with 8 bases aligning to TRBD1. The junction had 4 bases not matched to a gene; V was cut back by 4 bases and J by 5 bases. The CDR3 extends over 14 amino acids. Looked up from germline, CDR1 is MDHEN and CDR2 is SYDVKM. The CDR3 spells CASSSGQVNNEQFF. The DNA for the CDR3 is TGTGCCAGCAGTTCGGGACAGGTCAACAATGAGCAGTTCTTC.

This clone occurred a few times. The chain combines TRBV4-3 with TRBJ2-1; D gene ambiguous. V shed 2 bases and J shed 0 bases, with 14 bases lying between them. Germline CDR1 is LGHNA and CDR2 is YSLEER. The CDR3 has 17 amino acids. DNA for the CDR3: TGCGCCAGCAGCCAAAATACCCCGGCGAGCTCCTACAATGAGCAGTTCTTC. It yields the protein CASSQNTPASSYNEQFF.

The genes are TRBV19 and TRBJ2-5, with 9 bases lining up with TRBD2. Germline trimming cut 1 base from V and 1 base from J; bases unmatched to any gene: 4. The CDR3 runs 16 residues. The germline V gene encodes CDR1 LNHDA and CDR2 SQIVND (reference sequence). This chain's CDR3 is CASSIVAGVLQETQYF. CDR3 bases: TGTGCCAGTAGTATAGTAGCGGGGGTCCTCCAAGAGACCCAGTACTTC.

The V call is TRBV18, the J call TRBJ1-1, with a weak D call TRBD1 (5 bases). There are 15 residues in the CDR3. Trimming stripped 5 bases from V and 3 bases from J, with 16 bases between. Per germline, CDR1 KGHSH and CDR2 LQKENI. The CDR3 loop reads CASSAGPTLYTEAFF. CDR3 nucleotides: TGTGCCAGCTCAGCGGGACCGACCCTTTACACTGAAGCTTTCTTT.

The CDR3 spells CASSVGAVNQPQHF. The CDR3 bases are TGTGCCAGCAGCGTAGGGGCCGTCAATCAGCCCCAGCATTTT. The V call is TRBV9, the J call TRBJ1-5; D is uncertain. Germline loops: CDR1 SGDLS, CDR2 YYNGEE. CDR3 length equals 14 residues. V was shortened by 0 bases and J by 3 bases, with 7 bases between the two germline ends.

V usage is TRBV4-2 and J usage is TRBJ2-7; weak D call: TRBD2 (5 bases). From germline, CDR1 is LGHNA and CDR2 YNFKEQ. The V gene lost 0 bases and the J gene lost 0 bases, with 12 bases spanning the gap. The CDR3 is 16 residues long. The CDR3 DNA reads as TGTGCCAGCAGCCAAGATTTATCGGGGAGCTCCTACGAGCAGTACTTC. It is translated as CASSQDLSGSSYEQYF.

The chain combines TRBV4-2 with TRBJ2-6, with D possibly TRBD1 on 6 matching bases. The germline CDR1 and CDR2 sequences are LGHNA and YNFKEQ. The CDR3 has 16 amino acids. V dropped 5 bases and J dropped 2 bases, with 13 bases sitting between them. The CDR3 DNA reads TGTGCCAGCAGCGGTGCCCAGGGGACTGGGGCCAACGTCCTGACTTTC. This gives the protein CASSGAQGTGANVLTF.

This clone was recorded a few times. The chain employs TRBV5-5 and TRBJ2-2, with D uncertain. CDR1 and CDR2 (germline): SGHKS, YYEKEE (reference sequence). The CDR3 is 14 residues long. The germline V and J ends were trimmed by 2 bases and 1 base, with 6 bases remaining between them. Here the CDR3 reads CASSFGENTGELFF. For the CDR3, the DNA is TGTGCCAGCAGCTTTGGCGAGAACACCGGGGAGCTGTTTTTT.